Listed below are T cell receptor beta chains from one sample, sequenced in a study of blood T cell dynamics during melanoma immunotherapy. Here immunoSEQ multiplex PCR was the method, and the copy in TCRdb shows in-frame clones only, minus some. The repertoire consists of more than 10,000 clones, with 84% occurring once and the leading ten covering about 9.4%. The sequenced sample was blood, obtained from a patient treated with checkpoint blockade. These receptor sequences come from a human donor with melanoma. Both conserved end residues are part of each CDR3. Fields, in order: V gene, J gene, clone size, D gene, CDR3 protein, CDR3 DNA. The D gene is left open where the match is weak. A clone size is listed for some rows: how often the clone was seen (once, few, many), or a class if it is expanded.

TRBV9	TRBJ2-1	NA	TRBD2	CASSPEGLAGGPYNEQFF	TGTGCCAGCAGCCCCGAGGGGCTAGCGGGAGGGCCTTACAATGAGCAGTTCTTC
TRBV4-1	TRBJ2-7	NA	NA	CASSQDLGGGYEQYF	TGCGCCAGCAGCCAAGATCTAGGCGGCGGGTACGAGCAGTACTTC
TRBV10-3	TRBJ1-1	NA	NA	CATQTGWNTEAFF	TGTGCCACCCAGACAGGTTGGAACACTGAAGCTTTCTTT
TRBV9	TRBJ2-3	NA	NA	CASSVATDTQYF	TGTGCCAGCAGCGTAGCTACTGATACGCAGTATTTT
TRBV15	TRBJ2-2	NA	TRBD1	CATSRVYLRQGNTGELFF	TGTGCCACCAGCAGAGTATATTTACGACAGGGGAACACCGGGGAGCTGTTTTTT
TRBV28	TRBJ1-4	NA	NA	CASSLSGGGLELFF	TGTGCCAGCAGTTTATCGGGGGGTGGGTTGGAACTGTTTTTT
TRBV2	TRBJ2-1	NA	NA	CASGRAYNEQFF	TGTGCCAGCGGCAGGGCCTACAATGAGCAGTTCTTC
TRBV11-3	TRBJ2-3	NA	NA	CASSGGQEQGDTQYF	TGTGCCAGCAGCGGGGGGCAGGAGCAAGGGGATACGCAGTATTTT
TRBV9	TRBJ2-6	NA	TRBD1	CASSVSGTGSGANVLTF	TGTGCCAGCAGCGTTTCCGGGACAGGGTCCGGGGCCAACGTCCTGACTTTC
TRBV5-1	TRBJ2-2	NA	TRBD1	CASSLDGTGYTGELFF	TGCGCCAGCAGCTTGGACGGGACAGGGTACACCGGGGAGCTGTTTTTT
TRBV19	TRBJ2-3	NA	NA	CASSTLQDSTDTQYF	TGTGCCAGTAGTACCTTACAGGACAGCACAGATACGCAGTATTTT
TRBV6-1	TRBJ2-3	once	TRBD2	CASSEWTTLAGVGTRDTQYF	TGTGCCAGCAGTGAATGGACTACACTAGCGGGAGTTGGAACTAGAGATACGCAGTATTTT
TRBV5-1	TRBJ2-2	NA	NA	CASSLTGTGELFF	TGCGCCAGCAGCCTAACAGGGACCGGGGAGCTGTTTTTT
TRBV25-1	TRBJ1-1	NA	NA	CASSEYGGSEAFF	TGTGCCAGCAGTGAATACGGCGGATCTGAAGCTTTCTTT
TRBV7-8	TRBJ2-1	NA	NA	CASSLSGEQFF	TGTGCCAGCAGCTTATCGGGTGAGCAGTTCTTC
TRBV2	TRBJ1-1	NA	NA	CASSVRQENTEAFF	TGTGCCAGCTCAGTAAGACAGGAGAACACTGAAGCTTTCTTT
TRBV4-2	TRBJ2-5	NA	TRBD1	CASSQGTGGEETQYF	TGTGCCAGCAGCCAAGGGACAGGGGGAGAAGAGACCCAGTACTTC
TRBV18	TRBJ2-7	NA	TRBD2	CASSPISLAGREQYF	TGTGCCAGCTCACCAATTAGCCTAGCGGGGAGAGAGCAGTACTTC
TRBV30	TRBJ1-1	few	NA	CAWSFNTEAFF	TGTGCCTGGAGTTTTAACACTGAAGCTTTCTTT
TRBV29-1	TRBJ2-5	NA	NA	CSVQQGQETQYF	TGCAGCGTTCAACAGGGTCAAGAGACCCAGTACTTC
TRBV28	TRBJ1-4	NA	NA	CASSSSGGPNEKLFF	TGTGCCAGCAGTTCTTCTGGGGGGCCTAATGAAAAACTGTTTTTT
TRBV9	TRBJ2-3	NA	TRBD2	CASSASGTSGGETDTQYF	TGTGCCAGCAGCGCGAGTGGGACTAGCGGGGGGGAAACAGATACGCAGTATTTT
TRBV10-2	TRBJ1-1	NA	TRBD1	CASSEAGQGWAEAFF	TGCGCCAGCAGTGAGGCTGGACAGGGGTGGGCTGAAGCTTTCTTT
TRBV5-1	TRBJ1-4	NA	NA	CASSLPTNEKLFF	TGCGCCAGCAGCTTACCGACTAATGAAAAACTGTTTTTT
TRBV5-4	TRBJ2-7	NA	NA	CASSPVESYEQYF	TGTGCCAGCAGCCCGGTAGAGTCCTACGAGCAGTACTTC
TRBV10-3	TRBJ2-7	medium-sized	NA	CAISEATYEQYF	TGTGCCATCAGTGAGGCAACCTACGAGCAGTACTTC
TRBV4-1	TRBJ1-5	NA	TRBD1	CASSQEEGQGWQPQHF	TGCGCCAGCAGCCAAGAGGAGGGACAGGGGTGGCAGCCCCAGCATTTT
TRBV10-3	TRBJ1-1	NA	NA	CATWTASTEAFF	TGTGCCACATGGACAGCGAGCACTGAAGCTTTCTTT
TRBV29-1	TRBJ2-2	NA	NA	CSVMRTQNTGELFF	TGCAGCGTTATGAGGACCCAGAACACCGGGGAGCTGTTTTTT
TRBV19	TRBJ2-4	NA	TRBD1	CASRRYGTGSKNIQYF	TGTGCCAGTAGACGATACGGGACAGGGTCGAAGAACATTCAGTACTTC
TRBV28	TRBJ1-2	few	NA	CASRSGNYGYTF	TGTGCCAGCAGATCAGGGAACTATGGCTACACCTTC
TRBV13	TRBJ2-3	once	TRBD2	CASSRLRAGAADTQYF	TGTGCCAGCAGCCGATTAAGAGCGGGAGCGGCAGATACGCAGTATTTT
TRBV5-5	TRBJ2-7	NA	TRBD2	CASSAIGGASYEQYF	TGTGCCAGCAGCGCTATCGGGGGGGCCTCCTACGAGCAGTACTTC
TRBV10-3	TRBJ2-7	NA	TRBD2	CAISEEAAGASYEQYF	TGTGCCATCAGTGAGGAGGCAGCGGGGGCGAGCTACGAGCAGTACTTC
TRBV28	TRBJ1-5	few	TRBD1	CASRETGGGQPQHF	TGTGCCAGCAGGGAGACAGGGGGCGGTCAGCCCCAGCATTTT
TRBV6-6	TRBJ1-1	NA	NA	CASIGDKGNTEAFF	TGTGCCAGCATTGGGGACAAGGGGAACACTGAAGCTTTCTTT
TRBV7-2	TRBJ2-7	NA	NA	CASSLGLQGYEQYF	TGTGCCAGCAGCTTAGGTTTGCAGGGTTACGAGCAGTACTTC
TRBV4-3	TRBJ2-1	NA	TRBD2	CASSQDLLAGGQNEQFF	TGCGCCAGCAGCCAAGATCTTCTAGCGGGAGGGCAAAATGAGCAGTTCTTC
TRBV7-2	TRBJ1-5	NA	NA	CASSLEGSGNNQPQHF	TGTGCCAGCAGCTTAGAGGGGAGTGGTAACAATCAGCCCCAGCATTTT
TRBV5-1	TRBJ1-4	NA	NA	CASTSQGRGEKLFF	TGCGCCAGCACCTCCCAGGGGCGAGGGGAAAAACTGTTTTTT
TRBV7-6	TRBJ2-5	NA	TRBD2	CASSLATSGSSAETQYF	TGTGCCAGCAGCTTAGCGACTAGCGGGAGCTCAGCCGAGACCCAGTACTTC
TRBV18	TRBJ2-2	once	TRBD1	CASSPDRGRTRELFF	TGTGCCAGCTCACCGGACAGGGGGCGGACCAGGGAGCTGTTTTTT
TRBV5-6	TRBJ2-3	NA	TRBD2	CASSPGRGYTDTQYF	TGTGCCAGCAGCCCCGGGAGGGGTTACACAGATACGCAGTATTTT
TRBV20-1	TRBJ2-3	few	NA	CSAFSGPQYF	TGCAGTGCCTTCTCAGGGCCGCAGTATTTT
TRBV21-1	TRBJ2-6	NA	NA	CASLGSRVNSGANVLTF	TGTGCCAGTTTGGGAAGCAGGGTGAACTCTGGGGCCAACGTCCTGACTTTC
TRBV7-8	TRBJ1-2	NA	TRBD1	CASTNGGTDYGYTF	TGTGCCAGCACCAATGGAGGGACAGACTATGGCTACACCTTC
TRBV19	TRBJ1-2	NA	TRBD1	CASGGQPNYGYTF	TGTGCCAGTGGGGGACAGCCTAACTATGGCTACACCTTC
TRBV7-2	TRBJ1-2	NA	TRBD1	CASSPAGGGLSGYTF	TGTGCCAGCAGCCCCGCGGGAGGGGGCCTCTCTGGCTACACCTTC
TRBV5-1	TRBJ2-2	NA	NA	CASSFLGDSTGELFF	TGCGCCAGCAGCTTCCTCGGGGATAGCACCGGGGAGCTGTTTTTT